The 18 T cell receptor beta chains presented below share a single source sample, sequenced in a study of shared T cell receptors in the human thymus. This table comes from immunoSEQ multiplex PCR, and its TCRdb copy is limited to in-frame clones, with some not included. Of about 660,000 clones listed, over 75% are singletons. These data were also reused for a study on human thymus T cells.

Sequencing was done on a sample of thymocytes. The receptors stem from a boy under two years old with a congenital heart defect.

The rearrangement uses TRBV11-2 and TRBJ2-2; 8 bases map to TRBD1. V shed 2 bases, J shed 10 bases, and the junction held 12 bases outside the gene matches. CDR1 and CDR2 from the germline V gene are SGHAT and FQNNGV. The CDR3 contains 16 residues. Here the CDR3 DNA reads TGTGCCAGCAGCTTAACGCTTCCGGGACAGGCGAAGGAGCTGTTTTTT. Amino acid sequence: CASSLTLPGQAKELFF.

This CDR3 is CASSYGQGGTGELFF. In DNA form, the CDR3 reads TGTGCCAGCAGTTACGGCCAGGGTGGGACCGGGGAGCTGTTTTTT. V is TRBV6-5 and J is TRBJ2-2, with D perhaps matching TRBD1 (5 bases). From germline, CDR1 is MNHEY and CDR2 SVGAGI. Trimming cost V 2 bases and J 5 bases, with 12 bases left between them. The CDR3 has 15 residues.

CDR3 nucleotide sequence: TGCGCCAGCAGCCAAGATCGCAACTCCGGGACAGAATTTCCCTCCCATCAGCCCCAGCATTTT. It translates to CASSQDRNSGTEFPSHQPQHF. The genes are TRBV4-1 and TRBJ1-5, with 7 positions matching TRBD1. The CDR3 runs 21 residues. CDR1 is MGHRA, CDR2 YSYEKL, per germline. V lost 0 bases and J lost 5; bases outside the gene matches: 22.

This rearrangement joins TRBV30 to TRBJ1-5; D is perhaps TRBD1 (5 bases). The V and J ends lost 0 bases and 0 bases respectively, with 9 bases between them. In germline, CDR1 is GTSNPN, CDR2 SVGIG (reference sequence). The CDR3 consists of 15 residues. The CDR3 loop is CAWSVGQGSNQPQHF. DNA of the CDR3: TGTGCCTGGAGTGTAGGGCAGGGTAGCAATCAGCCCCAGCATTTT. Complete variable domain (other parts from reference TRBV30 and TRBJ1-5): SQTIHQWPATLVQPVGSPLSLECTVEGTSNPNLYWYRQAAGRGLQLLFYSVGIGQISSEVPQNLSASRPQDRQFILSSKKLLLSDSGFYLCAWSVGQGSNQPQHFGDGTRLSIL.

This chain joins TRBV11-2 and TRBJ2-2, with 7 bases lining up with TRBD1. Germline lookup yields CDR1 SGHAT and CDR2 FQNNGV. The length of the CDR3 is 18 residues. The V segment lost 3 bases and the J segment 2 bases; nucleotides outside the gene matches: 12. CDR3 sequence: CASSLTVAGTDNTGELFF. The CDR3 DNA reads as TGTGCCAGCAGCTTGACCGTTGCCGGGACAGACAACACCGGGGAGCTGTTTTTT.

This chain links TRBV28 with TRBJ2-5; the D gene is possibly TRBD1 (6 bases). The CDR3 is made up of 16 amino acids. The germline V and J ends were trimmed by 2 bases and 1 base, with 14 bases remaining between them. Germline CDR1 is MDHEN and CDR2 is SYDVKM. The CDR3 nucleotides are TGTGCCAGCAGTTTAGGGGCAGGGGCCCCCCAAGAGACCCAGTACTTC. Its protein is CASSLGAGAPQETQYF.

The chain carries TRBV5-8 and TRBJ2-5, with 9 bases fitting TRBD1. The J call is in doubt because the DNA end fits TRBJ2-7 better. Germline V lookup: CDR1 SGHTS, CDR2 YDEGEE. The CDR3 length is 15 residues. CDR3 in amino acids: CASIDSGTGSHEQYF. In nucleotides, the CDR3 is TGTGCCAGCATCGATTCCGGGACAGGGTCCCACGAGCAGTACTTC.

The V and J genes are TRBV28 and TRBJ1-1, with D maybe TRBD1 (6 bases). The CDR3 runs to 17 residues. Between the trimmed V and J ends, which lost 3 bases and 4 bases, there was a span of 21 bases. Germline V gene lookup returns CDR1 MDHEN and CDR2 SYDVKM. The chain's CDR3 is CASSFKRDTDVLTEAFF. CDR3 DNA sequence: TGTGCCAGCAGTTTCAAGAGGGACACCGACGTACTCACTGAAGCTTTCTTT.

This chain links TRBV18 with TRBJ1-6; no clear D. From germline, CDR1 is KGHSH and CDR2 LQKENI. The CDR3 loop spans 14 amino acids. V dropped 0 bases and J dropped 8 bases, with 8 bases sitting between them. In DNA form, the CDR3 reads TGTGCCAGCTCACCACCCCACATGGATTCACCCCTCCACTTT. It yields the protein CASSPPHMDSPLHF.

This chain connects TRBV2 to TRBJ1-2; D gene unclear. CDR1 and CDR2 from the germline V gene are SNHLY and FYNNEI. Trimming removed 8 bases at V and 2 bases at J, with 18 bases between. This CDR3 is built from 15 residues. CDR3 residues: CASPETAGRNYGYTF. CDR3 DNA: TGTGCCAGCCCGGAAACCGCCGGGAGAAACTATGGCTACACCTTC.

The CDR3 protein is CASSDTHPGEGSYNSPLHF. In nucleotides, the CDR3 is TGTGCCAGCAGTGACACGCACCCGGGGGAGGGCTCCTATAATTCACCCCTCCACTTT. The V call is TRBV6-4, the J call TRBJ1-6; D may be TRBD1 (5 bases). CDR1 and CDR2 (germline): MRHNA, SNTAGT. The CDR3 extends over 19 amino acids. Deletions cut 2 bases from V and 0 bases from J, with 17 bases between.

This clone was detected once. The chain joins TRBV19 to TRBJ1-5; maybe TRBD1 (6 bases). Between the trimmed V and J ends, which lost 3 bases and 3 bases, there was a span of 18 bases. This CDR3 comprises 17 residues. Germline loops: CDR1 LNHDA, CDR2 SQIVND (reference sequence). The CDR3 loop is CASSMGAGNRANQPQHF. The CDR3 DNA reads TGTGCCAGTAGTATGGGGGCGGGTAATCGTGCCAATCAGCCCCAGCATTTT.

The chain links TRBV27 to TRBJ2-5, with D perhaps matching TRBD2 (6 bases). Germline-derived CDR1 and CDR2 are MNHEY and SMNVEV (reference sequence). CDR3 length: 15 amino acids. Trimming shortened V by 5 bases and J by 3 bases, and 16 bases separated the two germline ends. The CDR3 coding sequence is TGTGCCAGCAGTCTCGGTTGTCCTAGCGAAGAGACCCAGTACTTC. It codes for CASSLGCPSEETQYF.

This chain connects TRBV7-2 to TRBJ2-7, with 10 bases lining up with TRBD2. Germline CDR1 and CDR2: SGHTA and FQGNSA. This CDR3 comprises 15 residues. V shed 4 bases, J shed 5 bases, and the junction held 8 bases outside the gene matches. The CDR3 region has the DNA TGTGCCAGCAGCTCCCAGCGGGAGGGCCAGGACGAGCAGTACTTC. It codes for CASSSQREGQDEQYF.

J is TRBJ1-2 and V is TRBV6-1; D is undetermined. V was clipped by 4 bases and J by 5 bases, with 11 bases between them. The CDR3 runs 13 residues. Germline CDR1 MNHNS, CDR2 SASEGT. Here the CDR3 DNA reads TGTGCCAGCAGTGCCCGCCCCCTATATGGCTACACCTTC. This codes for CASSARPLYGYTF.

DNA for the CDR3: TGTGCCTGGAGTGCCTCGGGGGTGCAAGAGACCCAGTACTTC. The encoded protein is CAWSASGVQETQYF. The chain combines TRBV30 with TRBJ2-5, with a weak D call TRBD2 (6 bases). Germline V gene lookup returns CDR1 GTSNPN and CDR2 SVGIG (reference sequence). Trimming stripped 1 base from V and 2 bases from J, with 11 bases between. The CDR3 is 14 amino acids.

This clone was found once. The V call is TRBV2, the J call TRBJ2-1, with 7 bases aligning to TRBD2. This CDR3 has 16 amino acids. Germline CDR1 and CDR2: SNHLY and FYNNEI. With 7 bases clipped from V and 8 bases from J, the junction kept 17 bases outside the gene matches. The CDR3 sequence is CASTDGVAGWYDEQFF. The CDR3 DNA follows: TGTGCCAGCACCGACGGGGTAGCGGGCTGGTATGATGAGCAGTTCTTC.

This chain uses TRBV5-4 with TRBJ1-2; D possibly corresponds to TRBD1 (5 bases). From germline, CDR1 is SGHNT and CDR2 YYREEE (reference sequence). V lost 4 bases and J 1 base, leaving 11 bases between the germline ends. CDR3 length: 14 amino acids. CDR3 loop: CASSRLTDNYGYTF. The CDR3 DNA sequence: TGTGCCAGCAGCCGACTGACAGATAACTATGGCTACACCTTC. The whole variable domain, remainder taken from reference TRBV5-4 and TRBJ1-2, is ETGVTQSPTHLIKTRGQQVTLRCSSQSGHNTVSWYQQALGQGPQFIFQYYREEENGRGNFPPRFSGLQFPNYSSELNVNALELDDSALYLCASSRLTDNYGYTFGSGTRLTVV.